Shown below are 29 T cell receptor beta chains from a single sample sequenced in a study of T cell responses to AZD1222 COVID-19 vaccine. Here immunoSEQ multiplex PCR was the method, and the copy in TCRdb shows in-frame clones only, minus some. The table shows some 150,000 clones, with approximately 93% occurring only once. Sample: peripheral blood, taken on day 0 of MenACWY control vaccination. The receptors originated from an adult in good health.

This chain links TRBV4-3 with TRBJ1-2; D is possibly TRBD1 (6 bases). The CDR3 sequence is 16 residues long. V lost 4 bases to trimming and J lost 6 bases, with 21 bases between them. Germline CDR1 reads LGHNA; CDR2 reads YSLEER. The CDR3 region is CASSLFVDSRLNGYTF. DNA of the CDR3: TGCGCCAGCAGCCTCTTTGTGGACAGTAGACTAAATGGCTACACCTTC.

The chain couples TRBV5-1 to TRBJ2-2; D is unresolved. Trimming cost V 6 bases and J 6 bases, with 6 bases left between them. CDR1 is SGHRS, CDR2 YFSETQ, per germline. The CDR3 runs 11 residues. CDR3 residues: CASMNAGELFF. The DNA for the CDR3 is TGCGCCAGCATGAATGCCGGGGAGCTGTTTTTT.

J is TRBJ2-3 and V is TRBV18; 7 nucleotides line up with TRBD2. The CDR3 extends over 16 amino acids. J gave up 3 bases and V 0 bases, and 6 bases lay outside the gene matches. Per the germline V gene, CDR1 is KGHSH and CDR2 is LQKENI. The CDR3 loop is CASSPPFFSGTDTQYF. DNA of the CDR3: TGTGCCAGCTCACCACCTTTCTTTAGCGGGACAGATACGCAGTATTTT.

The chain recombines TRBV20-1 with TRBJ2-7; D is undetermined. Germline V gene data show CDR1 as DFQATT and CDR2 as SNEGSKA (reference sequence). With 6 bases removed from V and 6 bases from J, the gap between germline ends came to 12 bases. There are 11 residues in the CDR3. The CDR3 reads CSAPRLGEQYF. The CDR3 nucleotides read TGCAGTGCCCCACGCTTAGGCGAGCAGTACTTC.

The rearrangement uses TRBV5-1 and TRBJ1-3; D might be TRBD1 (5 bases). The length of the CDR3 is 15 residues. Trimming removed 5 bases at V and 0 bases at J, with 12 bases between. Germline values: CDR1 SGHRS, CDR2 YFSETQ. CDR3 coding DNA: TGCGCCAGCAGGTATTCGGGGGGCTCTGGAAACACCATATATTTT. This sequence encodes CASRYSGGSGNTIYF.

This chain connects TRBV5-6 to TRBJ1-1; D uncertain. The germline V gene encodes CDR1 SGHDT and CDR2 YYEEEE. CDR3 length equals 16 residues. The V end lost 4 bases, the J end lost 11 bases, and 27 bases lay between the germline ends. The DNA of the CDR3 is TGTGCCAGCAGCCACAGATTCGGTGGCGGGAACAAGCGCGCTTTCTTT. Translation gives CASSHRFGGGNKRAFF.

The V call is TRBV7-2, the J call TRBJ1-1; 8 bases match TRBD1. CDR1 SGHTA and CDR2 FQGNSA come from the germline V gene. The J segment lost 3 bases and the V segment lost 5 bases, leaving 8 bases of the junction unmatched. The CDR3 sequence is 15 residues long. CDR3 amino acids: CASSRETGVDTEAFF. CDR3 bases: TGTGCCAGCAGCAGAGAGACAGGGGTGGACACTGAAGCTTTCTTT.

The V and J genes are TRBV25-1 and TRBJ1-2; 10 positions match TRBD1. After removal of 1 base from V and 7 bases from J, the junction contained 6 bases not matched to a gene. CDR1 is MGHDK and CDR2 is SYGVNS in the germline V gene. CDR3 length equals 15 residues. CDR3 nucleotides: TGTGCCAGCAGTGAATGGGTGACAGGGGGCGTTGGCTACACCTTC. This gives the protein CASSEWVTGGVGYTF.

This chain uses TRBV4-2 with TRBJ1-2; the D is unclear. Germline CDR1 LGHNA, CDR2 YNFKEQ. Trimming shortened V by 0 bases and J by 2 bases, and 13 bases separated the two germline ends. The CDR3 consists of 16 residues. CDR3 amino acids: CASSQEVGHLNYGYTF. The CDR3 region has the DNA TGTGCCAGCAGCCAAGAGGTCGGTCACCTAAACTATGGCTACACCTTC.

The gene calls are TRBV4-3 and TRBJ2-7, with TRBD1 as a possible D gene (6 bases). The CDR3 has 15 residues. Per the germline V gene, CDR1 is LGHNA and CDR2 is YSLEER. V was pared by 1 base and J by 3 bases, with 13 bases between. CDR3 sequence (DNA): TGCGCCAGCAGCCAAGGACCCGGACAGTTCTACGAGCAGTACTTC. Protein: CASSQGPGQFYEQYF.

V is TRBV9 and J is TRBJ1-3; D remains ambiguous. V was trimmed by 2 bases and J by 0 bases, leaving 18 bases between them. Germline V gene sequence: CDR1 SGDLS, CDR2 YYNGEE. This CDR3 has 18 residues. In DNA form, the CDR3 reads TGTGCCAGCAGCGTTTCATCTGGACTCACGAGCTCTGGAAACACCATATATTTT. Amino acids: CASSVSSGLTSSGNTIYF.

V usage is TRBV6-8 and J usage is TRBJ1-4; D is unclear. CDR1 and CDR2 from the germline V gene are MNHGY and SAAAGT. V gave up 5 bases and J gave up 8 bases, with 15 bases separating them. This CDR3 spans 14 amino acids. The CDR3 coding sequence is TGTGCCAGCAGTGAAGTAGTCCTCGGGGAAAAACTGTTTTTT. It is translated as CASSEVVLGEKLFF.

Here the CDR3 DNA reads TGTGCCAGCAGTGAACGGGGGGACACAGATACGCAGTATTTT. It encodes CASSERGDTDTQYF. This chain links TRBV25-1 with TRBJ2-3; TRBD2 agrees at 7 bases. After removal of 2 bases from V and 2 bases from J, the junction contained 1 base not matched to a gene. The CDR3 is 14 residues long. The germline gives CDR1 MGHDK, CDR2 SYGVNS.

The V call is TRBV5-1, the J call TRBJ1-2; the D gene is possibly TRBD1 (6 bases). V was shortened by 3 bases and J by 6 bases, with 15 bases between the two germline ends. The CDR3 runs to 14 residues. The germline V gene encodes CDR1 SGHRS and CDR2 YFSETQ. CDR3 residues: CASSYIQQGDGYTF. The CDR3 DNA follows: TGCGCCAGCAGCTACATACAACAGGGAGATGGCTACACCTTC.

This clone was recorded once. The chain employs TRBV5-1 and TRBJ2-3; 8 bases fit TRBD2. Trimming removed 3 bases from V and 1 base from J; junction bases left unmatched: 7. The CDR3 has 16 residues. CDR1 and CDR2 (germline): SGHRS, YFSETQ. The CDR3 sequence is CASSSSGSGGTDTQYF. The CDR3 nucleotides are TGCGCCAGCAGCTCGTCGGGTAGCGGGGGCACAGATACGCAGTATTTT.

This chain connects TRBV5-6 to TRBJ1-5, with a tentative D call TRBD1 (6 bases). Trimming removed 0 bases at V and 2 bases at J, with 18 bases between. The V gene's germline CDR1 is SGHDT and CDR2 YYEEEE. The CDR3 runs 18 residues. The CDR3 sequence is CASSLVRTAGFGNQPQHF. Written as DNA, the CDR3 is TGTGCCAGCAGCTTGGTACGGACAGCGGGGTTTGGCAATCAGCCCCAGCATTTT.

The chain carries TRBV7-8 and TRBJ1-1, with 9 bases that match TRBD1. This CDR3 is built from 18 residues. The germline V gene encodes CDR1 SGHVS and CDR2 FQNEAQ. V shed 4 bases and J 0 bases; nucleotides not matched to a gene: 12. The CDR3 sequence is CASSSSHRDRVLNTEAFF. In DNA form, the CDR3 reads TGTGCCAGCAGCTCCTCTCACCGGGACAGGGTTTTGAACACTGAAGCTTTCTTT.

Here the CDR3 DNA reads TGTGCCAGTAGTATGTCCGACCGAGACAATGAGCAGTTCTTC. Translation: CASSMSDRDNEQFF. The chain is built from TRBV19 and TRBJ2-1, with D unresolved. Trimming took 3 bases from V and 5 from J, leaving 11 bases between them. This CDR3 region has 14 residues. Germline V gene data show CDR1 as LNHDA and CDR2 as SQIVND (reference sequence).

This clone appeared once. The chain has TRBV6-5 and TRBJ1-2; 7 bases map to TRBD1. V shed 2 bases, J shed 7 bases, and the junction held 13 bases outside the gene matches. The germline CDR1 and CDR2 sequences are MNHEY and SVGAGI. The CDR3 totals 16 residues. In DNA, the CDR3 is TGTGCCAGCAGTTACGTCCGGGACAGTTTTGAGGGTGGCTACACCTTC. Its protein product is CASSYVRDSFEGGYTF.

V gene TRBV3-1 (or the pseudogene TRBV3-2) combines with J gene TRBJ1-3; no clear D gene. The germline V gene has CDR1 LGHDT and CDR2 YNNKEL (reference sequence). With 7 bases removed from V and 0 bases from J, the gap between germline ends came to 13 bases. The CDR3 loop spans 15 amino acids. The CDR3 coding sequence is TGTGCCAGCACCCACCGGGCCCACTCTGGAAACACCATATATTTT. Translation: CASTHRAHSGNTIYF.

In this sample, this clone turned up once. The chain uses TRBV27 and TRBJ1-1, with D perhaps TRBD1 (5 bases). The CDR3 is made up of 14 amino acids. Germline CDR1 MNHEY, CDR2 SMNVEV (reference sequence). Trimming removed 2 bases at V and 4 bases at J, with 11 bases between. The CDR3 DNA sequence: TGTGCCAGCAGTTTACGCTTAGGGGTCACTGAAGCTTTCTTT. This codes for CASSLRLGVTEAFF.

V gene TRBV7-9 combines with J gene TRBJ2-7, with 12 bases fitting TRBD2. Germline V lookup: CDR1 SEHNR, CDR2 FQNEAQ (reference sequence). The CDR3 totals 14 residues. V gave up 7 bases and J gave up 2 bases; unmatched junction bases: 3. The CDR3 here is CASNLAGGPYEQYF. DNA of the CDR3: TGTGCCAGCAATCTAGCGGGGGGGCCCTACGAGCAGTACTTC. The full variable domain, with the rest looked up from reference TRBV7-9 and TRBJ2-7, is DTGVSQNPRHKITKRGQNVTFRCDPISEHNRLYWYRQTLGQGPEFLTYFQNEAQLEKSRLLSDRFSAERPKGSFSTLEIQRTEQGDSAMYLCASNLAGGPYEQYFGPGTRLTVT.

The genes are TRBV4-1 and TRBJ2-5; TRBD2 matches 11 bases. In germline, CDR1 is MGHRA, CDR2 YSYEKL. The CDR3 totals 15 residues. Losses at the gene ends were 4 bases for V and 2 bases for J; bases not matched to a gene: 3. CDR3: CASSLIAGGQETQYF. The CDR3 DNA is TGCGCCAGCAGCCTTATAGCGGGGGGGCAAGAGACCCAGTACTTC.

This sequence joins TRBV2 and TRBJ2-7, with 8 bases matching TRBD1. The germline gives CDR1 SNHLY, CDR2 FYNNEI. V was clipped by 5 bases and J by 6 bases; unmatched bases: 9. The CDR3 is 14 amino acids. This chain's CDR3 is CASSSGGGGVEQYF. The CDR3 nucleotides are TGTGCCAGCAGTTCAGGGGGCGGCGGGGTCGAGCAGTACTTC.

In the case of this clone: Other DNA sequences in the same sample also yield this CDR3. The CDR3 nucleotides read TGTGCCAGCAGCCTACAGGTGAACACTGAAGCTTTCTTT. It yields the protein CASSLQVNTEAFF. The chain uses TRBV7-6 and TRBJ1-1; D may be TRBD1 (5 bases). The CDR3 is made up of 13 amino acids. CDR1 is SGHVS, CDR2 FNYEAQ, per germline. The V gene lost 5 bases and the J gene lost 0 bases, with 7 bases spanning the gap.

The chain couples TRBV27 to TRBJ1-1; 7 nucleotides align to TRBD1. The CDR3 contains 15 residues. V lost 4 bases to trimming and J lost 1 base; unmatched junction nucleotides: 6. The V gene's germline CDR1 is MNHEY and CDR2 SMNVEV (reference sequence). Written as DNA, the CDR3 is TGTGCCAGCAGTTCAAAACAGGGGTGGAACACTGAAGCTTTCTTT. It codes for CASSSKQGWNTEAFF.

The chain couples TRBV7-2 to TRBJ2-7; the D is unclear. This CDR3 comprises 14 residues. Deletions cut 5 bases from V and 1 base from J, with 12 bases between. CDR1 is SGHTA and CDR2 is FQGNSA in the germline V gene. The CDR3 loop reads CASSASPNSYEQYF. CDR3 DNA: TGTGCCAGCAGCGCAAGCCCGAATTCCTACGAGCAGTACTTC.

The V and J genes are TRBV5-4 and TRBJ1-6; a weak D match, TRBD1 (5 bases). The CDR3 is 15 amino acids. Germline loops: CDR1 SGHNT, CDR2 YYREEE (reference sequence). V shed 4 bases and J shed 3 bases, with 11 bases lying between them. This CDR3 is CASSRRGYYNSPLHF. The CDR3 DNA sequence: TGTGCCAGCAGCCGCCGGGGGTACTATAATTCACCCCTCCACTTT.

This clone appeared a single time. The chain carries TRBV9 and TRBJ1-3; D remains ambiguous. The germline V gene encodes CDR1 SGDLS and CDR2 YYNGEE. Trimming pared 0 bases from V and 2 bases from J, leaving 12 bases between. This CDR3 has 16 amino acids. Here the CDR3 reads CASSVGAGPAGNTIYF. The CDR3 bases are TGTGCCAGCAGCGTAGGCGCAGGCCCGGCTGGAAACACCATATATTTT.